Listed below are T cell receptor beta chains from one sample, sequenced in a study of molecular identifiers for immune sequencing clone quantification. TCRdb processed the PCR reads anew with MiXCR; each CDR3 protein has one entry. The sample lists a few hundred thousand distinct CDR3 sequences; roughly 26% were seen once. The sequencing input was naive CD8+ T cells from blood, with Jurkat cell RNA spiked in. The source of these receptors is a human donor in good health. Some libraries in this study had Jurkat cell RNA spiked in. Both conserved end residues are part of each CDR3. A D gene is named only where the DNA matches it firmly. Not every row has a clone size; where given, it reads once, few, many or a size class.

>TRBJ2-3|TRBV9|TRBD2|many
CASSSPGTSGRLLTDTQYF
TGTGCCAGCAGCTCACCGGGGACTAGCGGGAGGTTGTTGACAGATACGCAGTATTTT
>TRBJ2-7|TRBV29-1|TRBD1|NA
CSVGGTGETYEQYF
TGCAGCGTTGGAGGGACAGGAGAAACCTACGAGCAGTACTTC
>TRBJ2-4|TRBV28|TRBD1|NA
CAGSIGGWLNF
TGTGCCGGCAGCATAGGGGGCTGGCTCAACTTC
>TRBJ1-2|TRBV2|NA|few
CASSEAGRGFPYGYTF
TGTGCCAGCAGTGAAGCGGGACGGGGGTTCCCCTATGGCTACACCTTC
>TRBJ1-1|TRBV29-1|NA|many
CSVDREDPNTEAFF
TGCAGCGTTGACAGGGAAGACCCGAACACTGAAGCTTTCTTT
>TRBJ1-2|TRBV20-1|NA|few
CSAKEHMGYTF
TGCAGTGCTAAGGAACATATGGGCTACACCTTC
>TRBJ2-7|TRBV7-2|NA|few
CASSFSGPNYEQYF
TGTGCCAGCAGCTTCAGCGGACCCAACTACGAGCAGTACTTC
>TRBJ2-2|TRBV24-1|NA|once
CATSDQYRKSNTGELFF
TGTGCCACCAGTGACCAATACAGGAAATCGAACACCGGGGAGCTGTTTTTT
>TRBJ2-7|TRBV7-6|TRBD1|many
CASSPRQGSYEQYF
TGTGCCAGCAGCCCCCGACAGGGCTCCTACGAGCAGTACTTC
>TRBJ1-1|TRBV24-1|NA|NA
CATGEGGAREMDTEAFF
TGTGCCACCGGTGAGGGAGGGGCGAGGGAAATGGACACTGAAGCTTTCTTT